Reported below is one T cell receptor (beta chain). Its specificity is not known. TCRdb reprocessed the reads via MiXCR and lists one record per CDR3 protein. The sample includes approximately 590,000 distinct CDR3 sequences, almost 40% of them seen just once. This entry comes from a study of T cell repertoires in cytomegalovirus infection. The ends were cut back, 7 bases at V and 1 base at J, with 13 bases in the middle. CDR1 is SNHLY and CDR2 is FYNNEI in the germline V gene. The CDR3 is made up of 14 amino acids. This TCR came from a human donor in good health (CMV status not recorded). Some clones in this sample may be carry-over from other donors' samples. The sample consisted of cultured PBMCs, taken from culture after CMV antigen stimulation. The chain is built from TRBV2 and TRBJ2-5, with a weak D call TRBD1 (6 bases). The CDR3 DNA reads as TGTGCCAGCAAAAGGGGGACACCCCAAGAGACCCAGTACTTC. Translating gives CASKRGTPQETQYF.